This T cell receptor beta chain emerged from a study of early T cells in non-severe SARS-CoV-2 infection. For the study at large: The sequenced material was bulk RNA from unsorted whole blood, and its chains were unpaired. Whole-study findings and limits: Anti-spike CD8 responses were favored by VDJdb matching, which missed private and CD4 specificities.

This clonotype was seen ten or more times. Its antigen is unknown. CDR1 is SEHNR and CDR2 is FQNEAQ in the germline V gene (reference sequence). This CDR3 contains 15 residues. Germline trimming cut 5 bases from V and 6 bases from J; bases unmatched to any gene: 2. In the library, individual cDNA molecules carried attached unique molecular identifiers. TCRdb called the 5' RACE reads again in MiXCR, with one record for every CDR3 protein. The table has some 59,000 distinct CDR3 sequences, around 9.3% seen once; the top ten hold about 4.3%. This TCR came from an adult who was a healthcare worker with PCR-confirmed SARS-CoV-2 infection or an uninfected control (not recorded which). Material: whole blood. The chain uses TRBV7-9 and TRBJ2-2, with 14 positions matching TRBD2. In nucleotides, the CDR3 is TGTGCCAGCAGCCCGGGACTAGCGGGAGCCGGGGAGCTGTTTTTT. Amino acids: CASSPGLAGAGELFF.